These 25 T cell receptor beta chains came from one sample sequenced in a study of T cell repertoires in cytomegalovirus infection. TCRdb itself ran the reads through MiXCR, one entry per CDR3 protein. The top ten hold approximately 13% of the sample, which has about 530,000 distinct CDR3 sequences, more than 20% seen once. The material sequenced was PBMCs. The receptors were gathered from a human donor in good health (CMV status not recorded). Some clones in this sample may be carry-over from other donors' samples.

This clonotype appeared a few times. The chain carries TRBV4-2 and TRBJ2-7, with 8 bases that match TRBD1. V lost 3 bases, J lost 3 bases, and 7 bases stayed unmatched. The CDR3 is 15 residues long. In germline, CDR1 is LGHNA, CDR2 YNFKEQ. The CDR3 DNA reads TGTGCCAGCAGCCAGTTCCCGACAGGGGACTACGAGCAGTACTTC. This gives the protein CASSQFPTGDYEQYF.

This clonotype appeared many times. The chain employs TRBV7-3 and TRBJ2-3, with 7 bases fitting TRBD1. CDR3 length: 15 amino acids. J lost 5 bases, V lost 3 bases, and 8 bases had no gene match. Per germline, CDR1 SGHTA and CDR2 FQGTGA. The CDR3 DNA reads TGTGCCAGCAGCTTTAATACAGGGGTGCAAGATACGCAGTATTTT. This gives the protein CASSFNTGVQDTQYF.

The chain has TRBV6-5 and TRBJ1-1; D is unresolved. The CDR3 contains 15 residues. V was pared by 0 bases and J by 1 base, with 9 bases between. Germline CDR1 MNHEY, CDR2 SVGAGI. CDR3 protein: CASSYSSLPNTEAFF. The CDR3 DNA reads as TGTGCCAGCAGTTACTCGTCCTTACCGAACACTGAAGCTTTCTTT.

This clonotype came up many times. The chain is built from TRBV7-8 and TRBJ2-6, with no clear D. Germline CDR1 is SGHVS and CDR2 is FQNEAQ. This CDR3 contains 15 residues. Trimming left V 4 bases short and J 0 bases short, with 7 bases between. CDR3 in amino acids: CASSYSSSGANVLTF. As DNA, the CDR3 is TGTGCCAGCAGCTACTCGAGCTCTGGGGCCAACGTCCTGACTTTC.

This clonotype was counted only a few times. This chain connects TRBV12-3 or TRBV12-4 to TRBJ1-2, with 11 bases matching TRBD1. This CDR3 is built from 13 residues. Trimming cost V 6 bases and J 8 bases; bases outside gene matches: 5. CDR3 in DNA: TGTGCCAGCAGCGGACAGGGGGCAGGGGGCTACACCTTC. Its translation is CASSGQGAGGYTF.

This clonotype was detected ten times or more. V gene TRBV28 combines with J gene TRBJ2-7; 8 bases map to TRBD1. With 6 bases clipped from V and 6 bases from J, the junction kept 16 bases outside the gene matches. The CDR3 length is 16 residues. Germline CDR1 reads MDHEN; CDR2 reads SYDVKM. In DNA, the CDR3 is TGTGCCAGCAGCCTCGCCCCGCAGGGGGCTGTGGGCGAGCAGTACTTC. Protein product: CASSLAPQGAVGEQYF.

This clonotype was seen many times. The genes are TRBV7-2 and TRBJ2-4; tentative D call: TRBD1 (7 bases). V lost 5 bases and J 3 bases, leaving 14 bases between the germline ends. The CDR3 consists of 15 residues. Germline V gene data show CDR1 as SGHTA and CDR2 as FQGNSA. The CDR3 nucleotides are TGTGCCAGCAGCGACTACAGGGGAGGCAAAAACATTCAGTACTTC. Amino acids: CASSDYRGGKNIQYF.

This clonotype showed up just a few times. The chain is built from TRBV5-4 and TRBJ2-3; D could derive from TRBD1 or TRBD2 (6 bases each). V was pared by 4 bases and J by 5 bases, with 17 bases between. The V gene's germline CDR1 is SGHNT and CDR2 YYREEE (reference sequence). The CDR3 is made up of 15 amino acids. CDR3 in DNA: TGTGCCAGCAGCCCGAGGGGGGATATGAGAGATACGCAGTATTTT. It is translated as CASSPRGDMRDTQYF.

CDR3 loop: CAWTSRLAGGPVGRYEQYF. The CDR3 nucleotides read TGTGCCTGGACCAGCAGACTAGCGGGAGGGCCGGTAGGACGATACGAGCAGTACTTC. The chain couples TRBV30 to TRBJ2-7; TRBD2 agrees at 14 bases. CDR1 and CDR2 from the germline V gene are GTSNPN and SVGIG (reference sequence). The CDR3 has 19 residues. J was trimmed by 4 bases and V by 4 bases; bases with no gene match: 18.

This clonotype occurred a few times. The rearrangement links TRBV14 to TRBJ2-3; D is unresolved. The CDR3 is made up of 15 amino acids. Germline assignment: CDR1 SGHDN and CDR2 FVKESK. V gave up 3 bases and J gave up 0 bases, with 10 bases separating them. The CDR3 spells CASSQAVRSTDTQYF. For the CDR3, the DNA is TGTGCCAGCAGCCAGGCAGTCCGAAGCACAGATACGCAGTATTTT.

This clonotype was detected ten times or more. The V gene is TRBV7-8, the J gene TRBJ1-1; 10 positions match TRBD1. V shed 0 bases and J 3 bases; nucleotides not matched to a gene: 13. CDR1 and CDR2 (germline): SGHVS, FQNEAQ. The CDR3 spans 19 residues. The CDR3 DNA sequence: TGTGCCAGCAGCTTAGCGATTGGACAGGGGGTTGGGGGCCACACTGAAGCTTTCTTT. Translation: CASSLAIGQGVGGHTEAFF. The whole variable domain, remainder taken from reference TRBV7-8 and TRBJ1-1, is GAGVSQSPRYKVAKRGQDVALRCDPISGHVSLFWYQQALGQGPEFLTYFQNEAQLDKSGLPSDRFFAERPEGSVSTLKIQRTQQEDSAVYLCASSLAIGQGVGGHTEAFFGQGTRLTVV.

This clonotype has more than one count but fewer than ten. The rearrangement links TRBV7-8 to TRBJ2-3; the D gene is possibly TRBD1 (6 bases). V was cut by 3 bases and J by 7 bases, with 20 bases left in between. The CDR3 contains 16 residues. Germline V gene lookup returns CDR1 SGHVS and CDR2 FQNEAQ. DNA for the CDR3: TGTGCCAGCAGCTTCCGCCGTGACCCGGGACACAATACGCAGTATTTT. Amino acids: CASSFRRDPGHNTQYF.

This clonotype was observed a few times. The CDR3 region is CASSLGVASGTPGWEQYV. The CDR3 DNA reads TGTGCCAGCAGCTTAGGGGTCGCTAGCGGGACCCCGGGGTGGGAGCAGTACGTC. The chain links TRBV11-2 to TRBJ2-7; 9 bases align to TRBD2. CDR1 and CDR2 (germline): SGHAT, FQNNGV. The CDR3 is made up of 18 amino acids. The ends lost 1 base at V and 7 bases at J; junction bases unmatched: 17.

As to this clonotype: Germline and junction disagree at one end, which may indicate a read error. The chain has TRBV29-1 and TRBJ1-1; a weak D match, TRBD1 (5 bases). The CDR3 is made up of 14 amino acids. Germline CDR1 SQVTM, CDR2 ANQGSEA. The CDR3 here is CSDSTRGGNSEAFF. Here the CDR3 DNA reads TGCAGCGATTCAACCCGGGGCGGGAACTCTGAAGCTTTCTTT.

This clonotype has at least ten counts. The rearrangement uses TRBV5-4 and TRBJ2-1, with 7 bases lining up with TRBD2. Germline V CDR1 and CDR2: SGHNT, YYREEE (reference sequence). V lost 1 base to trimming and J lost 2 bases; unmatched junction nucleotides: 3. The CDR3 contains 15 residues. In DNA form, the CDR3 reads TGTGCCAGCAGCTTGTCTAGCGGAACCTACAATGAGCAGTTCTTC. This encodes CASSLSSGTYNEQFF.

As concerns this clonotype: At one of its ends the junction is not consistent with the germline gene, which may arise from a read error. The rearrangement uses TRBV7-7 and TRBJ1-2; D is perhaps TRBD1 (6 bases). The CDR3 runs 15 residues. Germline V lookup: CDR1 SSHAT, CDR2 FNYEAQ (reference sequence). The CDR3 sequence: CASSLFRRGAYGYTF. The CDR3 DNA is TGTGCTAGCAGCTTATTCCGCCGGGGGGCCTATGGCTACACCTTC. Based on the CDR3 plus reference TRBV7-7 and TRBJ1-2, the full variable domain is GAGVSQSPRYKVTKRGQDVTLRCDPISSHATLYWYQQALGQGPEFLTYFNYEAQPDKSGLPSDRFSAERPEGSISTLTIQRTEQRDSAMYRCASSLFRRGAYGYTFGSGTRLTVV.

This clonotype was seen many times. V gene TRBV7-2 combines with J gene TRBJ2-6; D remains ambiguous. Per germline, CDR1 SGHTA and CDR2 FQGNSA. This CDR3 is 19 amino acids long. Trimming pared 2 bases from V and 0 bases from J, leaving 17 bases between. CDR3 in DNA: TGTGCCAGCAGCTTATTTGAAGGGATTCCCCTCTCTGGGGCCAACGTCCTGACTTTC. It specifies CASSLFEGIPLSGANVLTF.

This clonotype was observed many times. The chain couples TRBV7-2 to TRBJ2-1; D is unclear. V was trimmed by 5 bases and J by 0 bases, leaving 5 bases between them. The CDR3 loop spans 13 amino acids. CDR1 is SGHTA, CDR2 FQGNSA, per germline. CDR3 sequence reads: CASSDSSYNEQFF. The CDR3 region has the DNA TGTGCCAGCAGCGATAGCTCCTACAATGAGCAGTTCTTC.

This chain uses TRBV28 with TRBJ1-2; tentative D call: TRBD1 (5 bases). Trimming cost V 4 bases and J 7 bases, with 10 bases left between them. There are 12 residues in the CDR3. The germline V gene encodes CDR1 MDHEN and CDR2 SYDVKM. The CDR3 DNA reads TGTGCCAGCAGTTGGTACAGGCTTGGCTACACCTTC. Translating it yields CASSWYRLGYTF.

The rearrangement uses TRBV5-6 and TRBJ2-7, with 9 positions matching TRBD2. This CDR3 contains 14 residues. Germline V gene sequence: CDR1 SGHDT, CDR2 YYEEEE. With 1 base clipped from V and 2 bases from J, the junction kept 1 base outside the gene matches. The chain's CDR3 is CASSLPSGTYEQYF. CDR3 DNA: TGTGCCAGCAGCTTGCCTAGCGGGACCTACGAGCAGTACTTC.

This clonotype has more than one count but fewer than ten. The rearrangement uses TRBV20-1 and TRBJ2-1; D is uncertain. Per the germline V gene, CDR1 is DFQATT and CDR2 is SNEGSKA (reference sequence). The CDR3 contains 11 residues. With 1 base removed from V and 9 bases from J, the gap between germline ends came to 7 bases. CDR3 sequence: CSARVVSEQFF. CDR3 sequence (DNA): TGCAGTGCTAGAGTCGTCTCTGAGCAGTTCTTC.

The chain couples TRBV6-6 to TRBJ2-7; 14 bases align to TRBD2. Trimming took 5 bases from V and 5 from J; bases not matched to a gene: 5. The CDR3 totals 15 residues. Germline CDR1 and CDR2: MNHNY and SVGAGI (reference sequence). As DNA, the CDR3 is TGTGCCAGCAGTACTGGGACTAGCGGGAGAGACGAGCAGTACGTC. Its protein product is CASSTGTSGRDEQYV.

The chain's CDR3 is CATSGIYTDTQYF. In DNA, the CDR3 is TGTGCCACCAGTGGGATCTACACAGATACGCAGTATTTT. The chain joins TRBV24-1 to TRBJ2-3; D uncertain. This CDR3 region has 13 residues. Trimming left V 5 bases short and J 2 bases short, with 7 bases between. Germline V gene lookup returns CDR1 KGHDR and CDR2 SFDVKD.

This chain uses TRBV28 with TRBJ2-1; 7 bases agree with TRBD2. This CDR3 contains 14 residues. Germline-derived CDR1 and CDR2 are MDHEN and SYDVKM. V gave up 8 bases and J gave up 8 bases; unmatched junction bases: 12. Here the CDR3 reads CASGRASAGDEQFF. CDR3 bases: TGTGCCAGCGGGAGGGCCTCGGCGGGCGATGAGCAGTTCTTC. Full variable domain (outside the CDR3, taken from reference TRBV28 and TRBJ2-1): DVKVTQSSRYLVKRTGEKVFLECVQDMDHENMFWYRQDPGLGLRLIYFSYDVKMKEKGDIPEGYSVSREKKERFSLILESASTNQTSMYLCASGRASAGDEQFFGPGTRLTVL.

The table lists this clonotype with a few counts. The genes are TRBV6-5 and TRBJ1-5; D remains unclear. The CDR3 spans 16 residues. V was trimmed by 0 bases and J by 1 base, leaving 10 bases between them. From germline, CDR1 is MNHEY and CDR2 SVGAGI. DNA of the CDR3: TGTGCCAGCAGTTACTCGGGCGGGGAGAGCAATCAGCCCCAGCATTTT. It specifies CASSYSGGESNQPQHF.